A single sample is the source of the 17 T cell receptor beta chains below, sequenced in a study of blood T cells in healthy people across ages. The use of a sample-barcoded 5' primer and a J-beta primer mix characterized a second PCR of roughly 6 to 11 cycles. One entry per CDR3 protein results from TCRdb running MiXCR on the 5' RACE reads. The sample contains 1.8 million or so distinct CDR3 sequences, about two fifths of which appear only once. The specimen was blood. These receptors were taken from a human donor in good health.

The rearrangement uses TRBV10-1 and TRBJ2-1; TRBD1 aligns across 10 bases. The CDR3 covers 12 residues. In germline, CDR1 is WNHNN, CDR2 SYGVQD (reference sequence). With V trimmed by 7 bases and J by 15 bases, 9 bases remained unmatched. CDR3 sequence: CASIGQGDKRFF. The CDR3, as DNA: TGCGCCAGCATCGGACAGGGGGATAAGCGGTTCTTC.

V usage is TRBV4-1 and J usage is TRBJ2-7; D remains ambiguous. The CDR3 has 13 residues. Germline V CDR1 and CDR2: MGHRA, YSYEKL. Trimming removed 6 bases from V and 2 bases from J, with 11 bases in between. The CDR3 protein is CASSYVEAYEQYF. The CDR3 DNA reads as TGCGCCAGCAGTTATGTAGAAGCCTACGAGCAGTACTTC.

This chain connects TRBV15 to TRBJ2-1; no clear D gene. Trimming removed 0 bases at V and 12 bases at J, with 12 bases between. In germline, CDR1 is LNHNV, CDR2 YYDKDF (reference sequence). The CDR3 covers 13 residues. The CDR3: CATSRDRSGGQFF. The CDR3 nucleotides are TGTGCCACCAGCAGAGATCGCTCAGGTGGGCAGTTCTTC.

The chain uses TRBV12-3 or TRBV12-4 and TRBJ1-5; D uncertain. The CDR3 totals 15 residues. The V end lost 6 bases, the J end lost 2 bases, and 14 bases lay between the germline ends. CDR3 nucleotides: TGTGCCAGCAGCGCGTCCGGTTCTGGCAATCAGCCCCAGCATTTT. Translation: CASSASGSGNQPQHF.

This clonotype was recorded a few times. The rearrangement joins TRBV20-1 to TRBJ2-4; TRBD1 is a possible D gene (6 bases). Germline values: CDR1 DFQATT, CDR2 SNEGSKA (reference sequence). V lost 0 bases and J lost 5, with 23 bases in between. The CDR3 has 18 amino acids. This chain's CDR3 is CSARDFSRSGAIENIQYF. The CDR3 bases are TGCAGTGCTAGAGATTTTTCTCGGTCAGGGGCTATCGAAAACATTCAGTACTTC.

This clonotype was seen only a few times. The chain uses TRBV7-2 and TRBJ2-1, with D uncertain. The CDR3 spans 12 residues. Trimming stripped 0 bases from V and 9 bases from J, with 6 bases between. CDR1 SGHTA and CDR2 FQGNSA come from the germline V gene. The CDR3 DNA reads TGTGCCAGCAGCTTAGCGAGCCTTGAGCAGTTCTTC. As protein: CASSLASLEQFF.

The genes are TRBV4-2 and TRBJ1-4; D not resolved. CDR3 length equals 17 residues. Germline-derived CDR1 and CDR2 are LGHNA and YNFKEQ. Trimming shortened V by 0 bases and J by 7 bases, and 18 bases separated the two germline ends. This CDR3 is CASSQDEWGGEGEKLFF. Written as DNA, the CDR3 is TGTGCCAGCAGCCAAGATGAATGGGGTGGAGAAGGTGAAAAACTGTTTTTT.

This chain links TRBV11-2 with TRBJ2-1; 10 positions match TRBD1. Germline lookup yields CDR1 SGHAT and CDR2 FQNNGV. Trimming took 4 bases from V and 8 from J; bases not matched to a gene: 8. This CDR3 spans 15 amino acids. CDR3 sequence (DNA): TGTGCCAGCAGCTCACGGGGGACAGGGGAGGATGAGCAGTTCTTC. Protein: CASSSRGTGEDEQFF.

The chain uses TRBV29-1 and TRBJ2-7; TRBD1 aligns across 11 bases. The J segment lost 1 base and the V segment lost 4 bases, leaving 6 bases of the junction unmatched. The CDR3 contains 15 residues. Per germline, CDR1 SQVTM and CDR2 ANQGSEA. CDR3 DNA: TGCAGCGTTGGAGGGGGGACAGGGGGATCCTACGAGCAGTACTTC. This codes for CSVGGGTGGSYEQYF.

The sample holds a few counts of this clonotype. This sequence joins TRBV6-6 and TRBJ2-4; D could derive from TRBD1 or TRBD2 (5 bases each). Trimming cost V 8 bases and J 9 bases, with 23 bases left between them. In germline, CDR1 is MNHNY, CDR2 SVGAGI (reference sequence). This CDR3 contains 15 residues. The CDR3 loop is CASAIVDTGLGIQYF. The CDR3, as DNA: TGTGCCAGCGCTATAGTTGATACGGGGCTCGGCATTCAGTACTTC.

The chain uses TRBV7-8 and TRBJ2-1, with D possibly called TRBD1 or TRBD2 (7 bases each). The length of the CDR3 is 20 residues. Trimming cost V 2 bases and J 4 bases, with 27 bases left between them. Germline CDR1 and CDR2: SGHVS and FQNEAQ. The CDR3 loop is CASSLKGSRGGLAPYNEQFF. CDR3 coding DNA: TGTGCCAGCAGCTTAAAGGGTAGCAGGGGGGGCTTAGCTCCATACAATGAGCAGTTCTTC.

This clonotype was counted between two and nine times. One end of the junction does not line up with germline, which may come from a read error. The CDR3: CTSSPPSGDNEQFF. The CDR3, as DNA: TGTACCAGCTCACCACCTTCTGGAGATAATGAGCAGTTCTTC. The rearrangement uses TRBV18 and TRBJ2-1; no clear D. CDR1 and CDR2 from the germline V gene are KGHSH and LQKENI. CDR3 length: 14 amino acids.

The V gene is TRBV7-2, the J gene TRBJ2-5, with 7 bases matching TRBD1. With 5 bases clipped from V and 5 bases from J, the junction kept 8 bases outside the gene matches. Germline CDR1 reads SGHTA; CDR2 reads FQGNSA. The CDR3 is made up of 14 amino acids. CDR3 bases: TGTGCCAGCAGCCCCGACAGGGCGAAGGAGACCCAGTACTTC. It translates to CASSPDRAKETQYF.

The CDR3 here is CASSVAHGYTF. The CDR3 coding sequence is TGTGCCAGCAGCGTAGCTCATGGCTACACCTTC. The chain combines TRBV9 with TRBJ1-2; the D is unclear. The germline CDR1 and CDR2 sequences are SGDLS and YYNGEE. V was cut by 0 bases and J by 6 bases, with 3 bases left in between. The CDR3 consists of 11 residues.

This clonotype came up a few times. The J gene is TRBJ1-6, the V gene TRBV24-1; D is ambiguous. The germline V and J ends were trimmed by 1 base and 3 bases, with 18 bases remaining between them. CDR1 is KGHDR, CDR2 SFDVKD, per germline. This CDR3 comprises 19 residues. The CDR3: CATSDFPDVRVDYNSPLHF. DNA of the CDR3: TGTGCCACCAGTGATTTCCCGGATGTCCGGGTCGACTATAATTCACCCCTCCACTTT.

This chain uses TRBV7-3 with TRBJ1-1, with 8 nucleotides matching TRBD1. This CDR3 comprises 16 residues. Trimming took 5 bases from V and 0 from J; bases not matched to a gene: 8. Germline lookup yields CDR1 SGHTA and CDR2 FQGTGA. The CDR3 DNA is TGTGCCAGCAGCCCAAGACAGGGGACAATGAACACTGAAGCTTTCTTT. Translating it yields CASSPRQGTMNTEAFF.

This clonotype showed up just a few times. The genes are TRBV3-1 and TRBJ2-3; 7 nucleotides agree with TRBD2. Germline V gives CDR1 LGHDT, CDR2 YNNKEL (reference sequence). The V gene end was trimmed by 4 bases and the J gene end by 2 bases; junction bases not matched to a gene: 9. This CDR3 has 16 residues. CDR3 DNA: TGTGCCAGCAGCCCGGGCCGGGACTACTTCACAGATACGCAGTATTTT. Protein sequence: CASSPGRDYFTDTQYF.